This note documents a single T cell receptor beta chain sequence. This entry comes from a study of blood T cell repertoires in COVID-19. Study-level information: In each case, the material was cDNA or gDNA derived from T cells, B-cell-depleted T cells, or PBMCs.

Using immunoSEQ multiplex PCR, the repertoire was profiled, and TCRdb retains in-frame clones only, with some absent. This sample has 56,000 or so clones; 89% occur once, and the top ten carry about 46%. There are 16 residues in the CDR3. V trimming: 4 bases; J trimming: 4 bases; junction bases outside the gene matches: 2. CDR1 and CDR2 from the germline V gene are SGHRS and YFSETQ. The chain links TRBV5-1 to TRBJ2-2; TRBD2 matches 15 bases. The sequence derives from an older woman with COVID-19, enrolled during active disease. Source material: peripheral blood. In DNA, the CDR3 is TGCGCCAGCAGCAGGGGACTAGCGGGAGGCACCGGGGAGCTGTTTTTT. This codes for CASSRGLAGGTGELFF.